What follows are 4 T cell receptor beta chains derived from one specimen sequenced in a study of shared clonotypes between healthy human individuals. Using immunoSEQ multiplex PCR, the repertoire was profiled, and TCRdb retains in-frame clones only, with some absent. The table includes more than 2 million clones, 85% to 95% detected once. Sequencing was carried out using naive CD4+ T cells sorted from blood. Subset in this sample: CD45RA+ positively selected. The receptors originated from a man younger than 30 in good health.

This chain uses TRBV30 with TRBJ2-1; D not resolved. The V and J ends lost 1 base and 7 bases respectively, with 11 bases between them. The CDR3 covers 13 residues. Per germline, CDR1 GTSNPN and CDR2 SVGIG (reference sequence). The CDR3 bases are TGTGCCTGGAGTGCCTCTCTGAGGAATGAGCAGTTCTTC. It translates to CAWSASLRNEQFF.

This rearrangement joins TRBV5-6 to TRBJ2-2; maybe TRBD2 (5 bases). Germline CDR1 is SGHDT and CDR2 is YYEEEE. This CDR3 comprises 14 residues. Trimming removed 1 base from V and 7 bases from J, with 11 bases in between. The CDR3 is CASSLPPSGGELFF. The CDR3 DNA follows: TGTGCCAGCAGCTTGCCTCCCAGCGGCGGGGAGCTGTTTTTT.

The rearrangement joins TRBV19 to TRBJ2-1; no clear D gene. Germline assignment: CDR1 LNHDA and CDR2 SQIVND (reference sequence). With 1 base removed from V and 5 bases from J, the gap between germline ends came to 9 bases. CDR3 length: 14 amino acids. CDR3 DNA sequence: TGTGCCAGTAGTATAGGGTTACCGGACAATGAGCAGTTCTTC. Protein product: CASSIGLPDNEQFF.

This chain joins TRBV6-5 and TRBJ1-4; 8 bases are a match to TRBD1. Trimming took 6 bases from V and 3 from J; bases not matched to a gene: 3. The CDR3 contains 14 residues. Germline V gene sequence: CDR1 MNHEY, CDR2 SVGAGI. The CDR3 here is CASRQDRANEKLFF. CDR3 bases: TGTGCCAGCAGACAGGACAGGGCTAATGAAAAACTGTTTTTT.